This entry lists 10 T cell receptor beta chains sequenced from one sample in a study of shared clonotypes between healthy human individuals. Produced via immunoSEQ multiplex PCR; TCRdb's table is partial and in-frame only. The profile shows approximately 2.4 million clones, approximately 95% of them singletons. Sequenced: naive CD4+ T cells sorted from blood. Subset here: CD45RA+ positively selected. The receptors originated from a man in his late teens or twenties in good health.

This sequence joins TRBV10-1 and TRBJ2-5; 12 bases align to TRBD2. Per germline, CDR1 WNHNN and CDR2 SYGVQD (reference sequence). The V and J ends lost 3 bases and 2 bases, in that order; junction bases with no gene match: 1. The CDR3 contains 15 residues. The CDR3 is CASSDGLAGQETQYF. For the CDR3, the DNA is TGCGCCAGCAGTGACGGACTAGCGGGACAAGAGACCCAGTACTTC.

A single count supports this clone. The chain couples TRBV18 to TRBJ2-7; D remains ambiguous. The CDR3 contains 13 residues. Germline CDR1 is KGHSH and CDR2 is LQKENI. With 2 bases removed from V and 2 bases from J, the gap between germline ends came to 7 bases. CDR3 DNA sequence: TGTGCCAGCTCACCAAACCGGACCTACGAGCAGTACTTC. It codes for CASSPNRTYEQYF.

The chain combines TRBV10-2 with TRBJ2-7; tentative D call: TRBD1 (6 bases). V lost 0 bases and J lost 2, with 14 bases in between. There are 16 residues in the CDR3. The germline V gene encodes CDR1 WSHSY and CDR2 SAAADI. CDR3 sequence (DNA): TGCGCCAGCAGTGAGTCGGGGGCGCCCACGCCCTACGAGCAGTACTTC. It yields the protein CASSESGAPTPYEQYF.

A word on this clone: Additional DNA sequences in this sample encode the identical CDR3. CDR3 in amino acids: CASSSGTSGYEQYF. The CDR3 DNA follows: TGTGCCAGCAGCTCCGGGACTAGCGGCTACGAGCAGTACTTC. The rearrangement links TRBV7-2 to TRBJ2-7; 11 nucleotides agree with TRBD2. CDR3 length: 14 residues. Germline assignment: CDR1 SGHTA and CDR2 FQGNSA. Losses at the gene ends were 4 bases for V and 3 bases for J; bases not matched to a gene: 2.

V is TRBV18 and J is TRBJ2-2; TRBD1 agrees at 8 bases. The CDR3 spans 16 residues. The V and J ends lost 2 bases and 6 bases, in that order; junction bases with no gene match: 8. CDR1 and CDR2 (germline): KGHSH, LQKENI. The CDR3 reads CASSPISGGKAGELFF. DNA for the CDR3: TGTGCCAGCTCACCAATTTCAGGGGGCAAGGCCGGGGAGCTGTTTTTT.

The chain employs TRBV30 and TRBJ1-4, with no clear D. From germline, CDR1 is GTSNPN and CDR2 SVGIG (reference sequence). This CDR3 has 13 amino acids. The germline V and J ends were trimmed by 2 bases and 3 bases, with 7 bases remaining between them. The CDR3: CAWSLGSNEKLFF. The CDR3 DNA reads TGTGCCTGGAGTTTAGGGTCTAATGAAAAACTGTTTTTT.

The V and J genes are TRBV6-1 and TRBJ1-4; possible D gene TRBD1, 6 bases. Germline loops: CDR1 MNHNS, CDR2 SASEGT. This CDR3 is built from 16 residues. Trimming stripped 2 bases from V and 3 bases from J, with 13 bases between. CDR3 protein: CASSEMPTGPNEKLFF. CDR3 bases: TGTGCCAGCAGTGAAATGCCGACAGGCCCTAATGAAAAACTGTTTTTT.

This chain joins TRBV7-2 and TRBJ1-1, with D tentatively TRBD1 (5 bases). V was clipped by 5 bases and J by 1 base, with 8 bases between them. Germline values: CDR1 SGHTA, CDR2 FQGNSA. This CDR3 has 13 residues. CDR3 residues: CASSVQENTEAFF. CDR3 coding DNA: TGTGCCAGCAGCGTACAGGAGAACACTGAAGCTTTCTTT. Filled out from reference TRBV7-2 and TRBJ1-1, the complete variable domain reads GAGVSQSPSNKVTEKGKDVELRCDPISGHTALYWYRQSLGQGLEFLIYFQGNSAPDKSGLPSDRFSAERTGGSVSTLTIQRTQQEDSAVYLCASSVQENTEAFFGQGTRLTVV.

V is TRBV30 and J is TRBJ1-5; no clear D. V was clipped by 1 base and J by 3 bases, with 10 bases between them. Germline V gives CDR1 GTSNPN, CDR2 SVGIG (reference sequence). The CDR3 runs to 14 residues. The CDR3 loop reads CAWSDVSFNQPQHF. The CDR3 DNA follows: TGTGCCTGGAGTGATGTAAGTTTCAATCAGCCCCAGCATTTT.

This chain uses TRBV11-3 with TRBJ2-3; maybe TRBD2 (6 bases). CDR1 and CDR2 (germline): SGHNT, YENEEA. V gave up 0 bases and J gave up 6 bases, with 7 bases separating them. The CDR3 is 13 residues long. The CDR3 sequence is CASSLDAGDTQYF. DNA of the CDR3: TGTGCCAGCAGCTTAGATGCGGGGGATACGCAGTATTTT.